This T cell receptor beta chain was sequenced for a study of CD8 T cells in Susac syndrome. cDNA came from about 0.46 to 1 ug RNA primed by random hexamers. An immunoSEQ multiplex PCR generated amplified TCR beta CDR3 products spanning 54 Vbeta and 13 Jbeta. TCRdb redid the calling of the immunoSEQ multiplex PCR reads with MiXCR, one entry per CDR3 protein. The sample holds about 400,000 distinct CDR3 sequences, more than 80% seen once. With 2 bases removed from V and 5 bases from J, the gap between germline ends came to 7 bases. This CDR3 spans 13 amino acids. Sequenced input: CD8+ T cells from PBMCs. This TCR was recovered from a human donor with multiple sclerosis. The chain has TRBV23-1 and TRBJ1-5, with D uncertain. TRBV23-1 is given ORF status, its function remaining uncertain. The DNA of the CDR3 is TGCGCCAGCAGTCAAAGCGAGGATCAGCCCCAGCATTTT. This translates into CASSQSEDQPQHF.